The 4 T cell receptor beta chains presented below share a single source sample, sequenced in a study of spatial heterogeneity in lung cancer. Whole-study findings and limits: How many expanded intratumoral alpha and beta TCRs were present tracked the tumor mutation count, which was a count of nonsynonymous mutations.

These receptors have no identified antigens. Indicated time point: sample taken at primary tumor resection. TCRdb ran MiXCR on the 5' RACE reads and lists one entry per CDR3 protein. The profile shows several thousand distinct CDR3 sequences, 6.3% of them singletons. Specimen: lung tumor tissue, collected at surgery. Receptors originate from a male donor with early-stage non-small cell lung cancer.

This rearrangement joins TRBV5-1 to TRBJ1-2, with a possible D match to TRBD1 (6 bases). Trimming took off 4 bases at V and 3 bases at J, with 19 bases between the two ends. The CDR3 runs 16 residues. The germline CDR1 and CDR2 sequences are SGHRS and YFSETQ. CDR3 bases: TGCGCCAGCAGCCCAAAACCCCCACAGGGCGACTATGGCTACACCTTC. This translates into CASSPKPPQGDYGYTF.

This clonotype is deemed medium-sized. The chain uses TRBV11-2 and TRBJ1-6; D ambiguous. Germline V gene sequence: CDR1 SGHAT, CDR2 FQNNGV. The CDR3 covers 18 residues. V lost 2 bases, J lost 0 bases, and 14 bases lay in between. This CDR3 reads CASSLKDGSSSYNSPLHF. The CDR3 DNA reads as TGTGCCAGCAGCTTAAAGGACGGGTCAAGCTCCTATAATTCACCCCTCCACTTT. The full variable domain, its missing parts supplied by reference TRBV11-2 and TRBJ1-6, is EAGVAQSPRYKIIEKRQSVAFWCNPISGHATLYWYQQILGQGPKLLIQFQNNGVVDDSQLPKDRFSAERLKGVDSTLKIQPAKLEDSAVYLCASSLKDGSSSYNSPLHFGNGTRLTVT.

This clonotype has a handful of counts. V usage is TRBV20-1 and J usage is TRBJ1-5; D remains unclear. Between the trimmed V and J ends, which lost 3 bases and 4 bases, there was a span of 13 bases. Germline CDR1 and CDR2: DFQATT and SNEGSKA (reference sequence). CDR3 size: 14 residues. The CDR3 loop is CSASPPVPNQPQHF. DNA of the CDR3: TGCAGTGCTAGTCCCCCTGTTCCGAATCAGCCCCAGCATTTT.

This clonotype ranks as medium-sized. The rearrangement uses TRBV9 and TRBJ1-2; no firm D call. The germline V and J ends were trimmed by 0 bases and 4 bases, with 13 bases remaining between them. Per germline, CDR1 SGDLS and CDR2 YYNGEE. The CDR3 contains 15 residues. CDR3: CASSVDPGPGYGYTF. The DNA for the CDR3 is TGTGCCAGCAGCGTAGACCCCGGACCGGGCTATGGCTACACCTTC.